These T cell receptor beta chains were read from a single sample in a study of cytomegalovirus exposure and HLA in healthy donors. The assay was immunoSEQ multiplex PCR, and TCRdb's table has in-frame clones only and misses some. The sample yields 20,000 to 25,000 clones, 95% to 97% seen once. Sequencing was performed on PBMCs. Receptor source: a young man in good health and CMV-seropositive. Both conserved end residues are trimmed from each CDR3. Fields, in order: CDR3 length, V gene, J gene, CDR3 protein.

len: 12
v_gene: TRBV15
j_gene: TRBJ2-5
CDR3aa: ATSTGGLRETQY

len: 12
v_gene: TRBV19
j_gene: TRBJ1-1
CDR3aa: ASSGAVLNTEAF

len: 13
v_gene: TRBV5-1
j_gene: TRBJ2-2
CDR3aa: ASSLDQGASGELF

len: 10
v_gene: TRBV4-2
j_gene: TRBJ2-7
CDR3aa: ASSQTATEQY

len: 14
v_gene: TRBV5-4
j_gene: TRBJ2-1
CDR3aa: ASSIFLAGDHNEQF

len: 12
v_gene: TRBV13
j_gene: TRBJ2-2
CDR3aa: ASSFARGTGELF

len: 8
v_gene: TRBV27
j_gene: TRBJ1-2
CDR3aa: ASSPKGYT

len: 9
v_gene: TRBV2
j_gene: TRBJ1-2
CDR3aa: ASGGGYGYT

len: 12
v_gene: TRBV6-5
j_gene: TRBJ2-7
CDR3aa: ASSLDRAGNEQY

len: 11
v_gene: TRBV19
j_gene: TRBJ1-2
CDR3aa: AVTTGGSYGYT

len: 12
v_gene: TRBV29-1
j_gene: TRBJ2-3
CDR3aa: SVVPQGGTDTQY

len: 12
v_gene: TRBV6-5
j_gene: TRBJ2-2
CDR3aa: ASSYSQNTGELF

len: 12
v_gene: TRBV28
j_gene: TRBJ1-2
CDR3aa: ASSLGTGGHGYT

len: 14
v_gene: TRBV4-3
j_gene: TRBJ2-3
CDR3aa: ASSQESGLSTDTQY

len: 14
v_gene: TRBV2
j_gene: TRBJ2-2
CDR3aa: ASSETSGSWPGELF

len: 11
v_gene: TRBV29-1
j_gene: TRBJ2-7
CDR3aa: SASGQGVYEQY

len: 11
v_gene: TRBV11-2
j_gene: TRBJ2-7
CDR3aa: ASSLAEGYEQY

len: 13
v_gene: TRBV30
j_gene: TRBJ1-5
CDR3aa: ASGQGLNYNQPQH

len: 10
v_gene: TRBV7-2
j_gene: TRBJ1-1
CDR3aa: ASSLRLFEAF

len: 13
v_gene: TRBV28
j_gene: TRBJ2-7
CDR3aa: ASSPNPGQGRKQY

len: 15
v_gene: TRBV5-1
j_gene: TRBJ2-5
CDR3aa: ASSLGTSGILQETQY

len: 12
v_gene: TRBV10-3
j_gene: TRBJ1-5
CDR3aa: AISKGQGEQPQH

len: 14
v_gene: TRBV4-1
j_gene: TRBJ2-5
CDR3aa: ASSQDGDWGGETQY

len: 13
v_gene: TRBV6-5
j_gene: TRBJ2-7
CDR3aa: ASRPSGSSSNEQY

len: 12
v_gene: TRBV28
j_gene: TRBJ1-1
CDR3aa: ASCLPSTYTEAF

len: 14
v_gene: TRBV11-2
j_gene: TRBJ2-7
CDR3aa: ASSLRLSSDLYEQY

len: 10
v_gene: TRBV6-6
j_gene: TRBJ2-1
CDR3aa: ASSYQGNEQF

len: 13
v_gene: TRBV7-9
j_gene: TRBJ2-7
CDR3aa: ASSLAGAQSYEQY

len: 12
v_gene: TRBV5-4
j_gene: TRBJ2-7
CDR3aa: ASSFPIPPYEQY

len: 11
v_gene: TRBV6-1
j_gene: TRBJ2-7
CDR3aa: ASSEGDSYEQY

len: 12
v_gene: TRBV5-1
j_gene: TRBJ1-2
CDR3aa: ASSSPEAERGYT

len: 11
v_gene: TRBV4-2
j_gene: TRBJ1-1
CDR3aa: ASSPSFDTEAF

len: 14
v_gene: TRBV6-1
j_gene: TRBJ2-1
CDR3aa: ASSEAPSGGGNEQF

len: 12
v_gene: TRBV19
j_gene: TRBJ2-7
CDR3aa: ASRPTGGGGEQY

len: 12
v_gene: TRBV6-5
j_gene: TRBJ1-1
CDR3aa: ASSSISRGTEAF

len: 13
v_gene: TRBV25-1
j_gene: TRBJ1-2
CDR3aa: ASSESGRAVQGYT

len: 13
v_gene: TRBV5-1
j_gene: TRBJ2-7
CDR3aa: ASSLTSGSHNEQY

len: 16
v_gene: TRBV7-9
j_gene: TRBJ1-2
CDR3aa: ASRAGTGRTEPSGGYT

len: 13
v_gene: TRBV5-4
j_gene: TRBJ2-7
CDR3aa: ASRPGREGLNEQY

len: 14
v_gene: TRBV29-1
j_gene: TRBJ2-2
CDR3aa: SVQTRLAGDTGELF

len: 13
v_gene: TRBV6-6
j_gene: TRBJ2-2
CDR3aa: ASRGQGRNTGELF

len: 11
v_gene: TRBV29-1
j_gene: TRBJ1-1
CDR3aa: SGSTALNTEAF

len: 13
v_gene: TRBV5-6
j_gene: TRBJ1-2
CDR3aa: ASSWRTGSMYGYT

len: 11
v_gene: TRBV7-2
j_gene: TRBJ2-2
CDR3aa: ASSFGRQGELF

len: 14
v_gene: TRBV6-5
j_gene: TRBJ2-7
CDR3aa: ASSYVQPTGKGEQY

len: 14
v_gene: TRBV2
j_gene: TRBJ1-1
CDR3aa: ASSLEYRSLDTEAF

len: 15
v_gene: TRBV5-4
j_gene: TRBJ2-1
CDR3aa: ASSVALGTGGQAEQF

len: 12
v_gene: TRBV7-2
j_gene: TRBJ1-1
CDR3aa: ASSTTGGVTEAF

len: 13
v_gene: TRBV25-1
j_gene: TRBJ2-7
CDR3aa: ASSAINGGVYEQY